This passage covers 13 T cell receptor beta chains from one sample sequenced in a study of OX40 agonist ivuxolimab in advanced cancers. The assay was immunoSEQ multiplex PCR, and TCRdb's table has in-frame clones only and misses some. The sample includes about 73,000 clones, around 80% of them seen just once. The sample consisted of CD4+ or CD8+ T cells sorted from blood, taken in a trial of the OX40 agonist ivuxolimab. These receptors originate from an adult with an advanced solid tumor such as melanoma, head and neck, liver or kidney cancer.

With respect to this clone: This specimen includes other DNA sequences encoding the same CDR3. V gene TRBV30 combines with J gene TRBJ1-2; no firm D call. With 0 bases removed from V and 7 bases from J, the gap between germline ends came to 12 bases. Germline lookup yields CDR1 GTSNPN and CDR2 SVGIG (reference sequence). The CDR3 extends over 13 amino acids. CDR3 nucleotide sequence: TGTGCCTGGAGTGTAGGGCGGGTGGGTGGCTACACCTTC. As protein: CAWSVGRVGGYTF.

The table lists this clone with a count of one. The rearrangement joins TRBV18 to TRBJ2-1; D is possibly TRBD2 (5 bases). The CDR3 is 12 amino acids. Germline CDR1 KGHSH, CDR2 LQKENI. V lost 4 bases to trimming and J lost 9 bases, with 10 bases between them. The chain's CDR3 is CASSQKRGEQFF. Here the CDR3 DNA reads TGTGCCAGCTCACAAAAACGGGGTGAGCAGTTCTTC.

The chain is built from TRBV7-2 and TRBJ1-2, with D unclear. Trimming pared 5 bases from V and 4 bases from J, leaving 20 bases between. Per germline, CDR1 SGHTA and CDR2 FQGNSA. The CDR3 contains 16 residues. In DNA, the CDR3 is TGTGCCAGCAGCCAGACCCCAACCGGGAACCTCTATGGCTACACCTTC. Residues: CASSQTPTGNLYGYTF.

The gene calls are TRBV5-5 and TRBJ2-7; 7 bases agree with TRBD2. J gave up 5 bases and V 0 bases, and 8 bases lay outside the gene matches. The germline gives CDR1 SGHKS, CDR2 YYEKEE (reference sequence). This CDR3 contains 15 residues. The CDR3 sequence: CASSLGPRAGDEQYF. For the CDR3, the DNA is TGTGCCAGCAGCTTGGGACCGAGGGCGGGGGACGAGCAGTACTTC.

This sequence joins TRBV19 and TRBJ2-1, with D tentatively TRBD2 (6 bases). Germline loops: CDR1 LNHDA, CDR2 SQIVND (reference sequence). The CDR3 has 16 amino acids. Between the trimmed V and J ends, which lost 7 bases and 3 bases, there was a span of 19 bases. This chain's CDR3 is CASTPGGTAGYNEQFF. CDR3 nucleotides: TGTGCCAGTACCCCCGGTGGGACTGCGGGCTACAATGAGCAGTTCTTC.

In the case of this clone: This may stem from a read error, because a much larger clone lies one nucleotide away. J is TRBJ1-6 and V is TRBV5-6, with 8 bases that match TRBD1. V was pared by 0 bases and J by 7 bases, with 0 bases of the junction left unmatched. The CDR3 is made up of 14 amino acids. From germline, CDR1 is SGHDT and CDR2 YYEEEE. The CDR3 DNA sequence: TGTGCCAGCAGCTTGGACAGGGGGAATTCACCCCTCCACTTT. Its translation is CASSLDRGNSPLHF.

The chain has TRBV7-2 and TRBJ2-5, with 7 positions matching TRBD1. This CDR3 is 15 amino acids long. Germline V gene data show CDR1 as SGHTA and CDR2 as FQGNSA. V trimming: 4 bases; J trimming: 5 bases; junction bases outside the gene matches: 10. CDR3 loop: CASSSKPGQLETQYF. As DNA, the CDR3 is TGTGCCAGCAGCTCCAAACCGGGACAGCTGGAGACCCAGTACTTC.

The CDR3: CASSQDRRLAGVWSTDTQYF. Written as DNA, the CDR3 is TGTGCCAGCAGCCAAGATAGGAGACTAGCGGGAGTGTGGAGCACAGATACGCAGTATTTT. The chain links TRBV4-2 to TRBJ2-3; 12 nucleotides agree with TRBD2. The CDR3 spans 20 residues. Germline V gene sequence: CDR1 LGHNA, CDR2 YNFKEQ. With 0 bases clipped from V and 0 bases from J, the junction kept 10 bases outside the gene matches.

V gene TRBV25-1 combines with J gene TRBJ1-3, with D possibly matching TRBD1 (6 bases). Germline CDR1 MGHDK, CDR2 SYGVNS. V lost 1 base to trimming and J lost 2 bases, with 18 bases between them. The CDR3 covers 18 residues. CDR3 loop: CASSELKSPGAPGNTIYF. The DNA of the CDR3 is TGTGCCAGCAGTGAATTGAAGTCCCCAGGGGCCCCTGGAAACACCATATATTTT.

There are many counts of this clone. V usage is TRBV19 and J usage is TRBJ1-3; D call uncertain. The germline CDR1 and CDR2 sequences are LNHDA and SQIVND (reference sequence). V was trimmed by 7 bases and J by 2 bases, leaving 12 bases between them. This CDR3 is built from 14 residues. CDR3 nucleotides: TGTGCCAGTAAGGCCGTGGAGGCTGGAAACACCATATATTTT. This gives the protein CASKAVEAGNTIYF.

This chain uses TRBV10-2 with TRBJ2-7, with 9 bases matching TRBD1. The V gene end was trimmed by 1 base and the J gene end by 4 bases; junction bases not matched to a gene: 5. CDR3 length: 15 residues. Germline-derived CDR1 and CDR2 are WSHSY and SAAADI. CDR3 DNA sequence: TGCGCCAGCAGTGAGTTTGGACAGGGGAGATACGAGCAGTACTTC. This codes for CASSEFGQGRYEQYF.

Comment on this clone: The sample contains more than one DNA sequence encoding this CDR3. V and J are TRBV18 and TRBJ1-5, with D hard to call. V lost 3 bases to trimming and J lost 2 bases, with 11 bases between them. The germline gives CDR1 KGHSH, CDR2 LQKENI. The CDR3 covers 15 residues. The chain's CDR3 is CASSPDRGGNQPQHF. CDR3 in DNA: TGTGCCAGCTCACCTGACCGAGGTGGCAATCAGCCCCAGCATTTT.

This rearrangement joins TRBV15 to TRBJ2-1; either TRBD1 or TRBD2 may fit D (6 bases each). Germline V gives CDR1 LNHNV, CDR2 YYDKDF (reference sequence). The CDR3 is 18 residues long. With 3 bases removed from V and 3 bases from J, the gap between germline ends came to 21 bases. CDR3 DNA sequence: TGTGCCACCAGCAGTGATGGGACATGGGGACTCTACTACAATGAGCAGTTCTTC. Its translation: CATSSDGTWGLYYNEQFF. Full variable domain (outside the CDR3, taken from reference TRBV15 and TRBJ2-1): DAMVIQNPRYQVTQFGKPVTLSCSQTLNHNVMYWYQQKSSQAPKLLFHYYDKDFNNEADTPDNFQSRRPNTSFCFLDIRSPGLGDTAMYLCATSSDGTWGLYYNEQFFGPGTRLTVL.